This paragraph covers one T cell receptor beta chain sequence. This clonotype was observed once. Its target antigen remains unknown. Per-base quality was not reported, and no clone a single base away is much larger than it. One read provides weak support. Per the germline V gene, LGHNA is the CDR1 and YNFKEQ is the CDR2. Spanning cysteine to phenylalanine, the CDR3 consists of 15 amino acids. Just CDR3 DNA is preserved here, 45 bases in frame from base 1. The junction shows trimming of 4 bases on V and 3 bases on J, and the gene matches do not reach 3 bases of it. This record belongs to a study of regulatory T cells in long-lasting Graves disease listed by TCRdb under 2021. About the investigation overall: To count as having persistent Graves' disease, a patient had to have received antithyroid drug treatment for over 5 years with TSH receptor autoantibodies remaining persistently positive. Patients with persistent Graves' disease were compared with patients with newly diagnosed Graves' disease using TCR sequencing and RNA sequencing of peripheral blood. The study took place in China and was registered as a clinical trial. A total of some 35 samples underwent TCR sequencing, from some 13 patients with persistent Graves' disease and approximately 20 patients with newly diagnosed Graves' disease. In the clinical cohort, patients with persistent Graves' disease had used antithyroid drugs for an average of about 9.3 years.

The receptor library was made with multiplex PCR. The instrument was an Illumina HiSeq 4000. To build TCR beta libraries, CDR3 regions were amplified by Arm-PCR using iRepertoire HTBI primers. Before sequencing, the PCR products underwent gel purification. Per the original workflow: Across samples, 60 to 70 TRBV and 13 to 15 TRBJ segments were identified and used for gene usage analysis of CDR3 amino acid clonotypes. COPE and FqMerger were used to merge filtered high-quality paired reads into contigs. BLAST was used to align contigs to IMGT TRBV, TRBD and TRBJ reference genes, with CDR3 defined following IMGT. Highly expanded clones were defined as clonotypes with a frequency above 0.1%. Shannon entropy was used to measure repertoire diversity, and the Gini coefficient was used to measure V-J evenness. Clonotypes shared by more than one individual were considered public. In TCRdb, the public reads were trimmed at Q25 with fastp and aligned with MiXCR, with productive beta chains retained. Each CDR3 protein appears once, grouped with its most common genes and DNA. In this record, the V and J calls reflect TCRdb's handling and not the investigators' own analysis. Counted in this sample were about 660,000 distinct CDR3 sequences; approximately 29% of them appeared once. In total, the top ten clones hold around 40% of the sample.

Reading the label with the study, this specimen's time point is: persistent/refractory GD, antithyroid drugs over 5 years with positive TRAb. For both TCR sequencing and RNA sequencing, RNA was extracted from PBMCs in TRIzol. Graves' disease was diagnosed according to American Thyroid Association guidelines. Recruitment of patients was carried out at an endocrinology department in Xi'an, China. Each patient gave approximately 8.8 milliliters of peripheral blood, collected in an EDTA anticoagulant tube. PBMCs were isolated by Ficoll Paque Plus density gradient separation without further T cell sorting. An Agilent 2100 Bioanalyzer and agarose gel were used to check RNA quality, and a NanoDrop 2000 was used to measure RNA concentration. The study at large found these results: TRBV28, TRBJ1-2 and TRBJ2-5 were preferentially used in persistent disease, while TRBV20-1 and TRBJ2-1 were favored in newly diagnosed disease. Only peripheral blood was studied, because thyroid tissue, the primary lesion, was inaccessible. The small sample size was acknowledged by the authors as a limitation that may reduce accuracy. A larger number of public clonotypes was shared among persistent patients (approximately 3,000) than among newly diagnosed patients (around 970). Only the TCR beta chain was sequenced and analyzed. Persistent Graves' disease patients showed lower TCR Shannon entropy and fewer highly expanded clones than newly diagnosed patients, suggesting clonal expansion.

This specimen was peripheral blood mononuclear cells (PBMCs), taken when the disease was refractory, from a patient treated with antithyroid drugs. The chain was built from TRBV4-2 and TRBJ2-5; TRBD2 agrees with 12 junctional bases. The clonotype originates from a female donor with Graves disease. This receptor carries the CDR3 CASSRWTSGEETQYF. The DNA is as follows: TGTGCCAGCAGCCGATGGACTAGCGGGGAAGAGACCCAGTACTTC.